This T cell receptor beta chain was recorded in a study of CD8 T cells in Susac syndrome (dated by TCRdb to between 2019 and 2020). Looking at the study overall: Among the sequenced Susac syndrome patients, about six had clinically active disease and fewer than ten were in clinical remission. Susac syndrome patients were therapy-naive, on corticosteroids (some also receiving IVIg), or on IVIg alone at blood withdrawal. The study used repertoire sequencing to test whether antigen drove CD8+ T cell activation and differentiation in Susac syndrome.

The V end loses 1 base and the J end loses 0 bases, and a stretch of 9 bases separates them. Reading the germline V gene gives CDR1 SGHRS and CDR2 YFSETQ. From its cysteine to its phenylalanine, the CDR3 spans 15 amino acids. Of all the DNA, just the CDR3 is kept, 45 bases in frame from base 1. To note about this clonotype: Its antigen is currently not known. Base qualities were left out, and no much larger clone turns up one base away.

RNA was extracted with the RNeasy kit and roughly 0.5 to 1 ug was reverse transcribed using random hexamers. The immunoSEQ multiplex PCR assay, which covers 54 Vbeta and 13 Jbeta segments, was used to amplify TCR beta CDR3 regions. PCR amplification bias was corrected using a synthetic template baseline for primer optimization and computational correction. Processing in the source paper ran as follows. Only productive sequences were kept, with reads annotated to V, D and J genes according to IMGT and analyzed in immunoSEQ Analyzer. To calculate clonality, Shannon entropy was normalized by log2 of the number of productive unique sequences and then subtracted from one. Public and private clones were assessed among the 100 most prevalent clones of each patient and control. Clones were defined as Susac-specific if absent from the healthy and MS cohorts, from approximately 1,100 published viral clones and from other ImmuneACCESS disease sequences. Using fastp trimming at Q25 and MiXCR clonotype assembly, TCRdb reanalyzed the public sequencing data and kept in-frame beta chains. CDR3 protein sequences are deduplicated, and each keeps its most common genes and DNA. V and J calls and clone size were set by TCRdb, not the authors. The sample table lists roughly 190,000 distinct CDR3 sequences, 95% of them with a count of one. Together, the top ten hold approximately 0.1% of the sample.

The study at large found these results: No clonal expansion was detected in the CD4+ T cell repertoire of Susac syndrome patients. The number of individuals in the TCR sequencing and HLA analysis was recognized as being relatively small.

Peripheral blood CD8+ and CD4+ T cells from healthy donors, Susac syndrome patients and multiple sclerosis patients were profiled using high-throughput TCR beta sequencing. The Susac syndrome patients fulfilled recently defined diagnostic criteria for either definite or probable disease. Bulk CD8+ and CD4+ T cells were purified by magnetic negative isolation, whereas CD8+ TEMRA cells were enriched by FACS. Blood was collected in EDTA tubes and processed within 24 hours, with PBMCs isolated through density gradient centrifugation. PBMCs intended for TCR sequencing were frozen in liquid nitrogen and were later thawed in a 37 degrees C water bath. The sorted or isolated CD4+, CD8+ and CD8+ TEMRA cells reached a purity of at least 90%.

Material for sequencing was CD4+ T cells from PBMCs. The clonotype comes from a human donor with Susac syndrome. Recombination joined TRBV5-1 with TRBJ2-3; confidence is insufficient to name the D gene. Read as DNA, the sequence is TGCGCCAGCAGCTTGACGGCGGCTAGCACAGATACGCAGTATTTT. The resulting protein is CASSLTAASTDTQYF.